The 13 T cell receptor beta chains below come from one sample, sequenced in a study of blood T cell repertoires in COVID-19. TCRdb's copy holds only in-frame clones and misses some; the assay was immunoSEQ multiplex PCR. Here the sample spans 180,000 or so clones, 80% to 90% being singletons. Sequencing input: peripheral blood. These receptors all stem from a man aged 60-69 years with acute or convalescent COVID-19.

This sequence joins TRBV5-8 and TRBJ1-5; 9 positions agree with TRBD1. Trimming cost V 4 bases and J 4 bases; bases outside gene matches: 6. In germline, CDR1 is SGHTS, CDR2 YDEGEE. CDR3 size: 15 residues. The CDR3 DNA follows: TGTGCCAGCAGCGTAGGACAGGGGTTTAATCAGCCCCAGCATTTT. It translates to CASSVGQGFNQPQHF.

CDR3 sequence (DNA): TGTGCCAGCACCCTGAGCGGGAGTTACGAGCAGTACTTC. It specifies CASTLSGSYEQYF. This chain connects TRBV7-9 to TRBJ2-7; 8 bases line up with TRBD2. CDR1 and CDR2 from the germline V gene are SEHNR and FQNEAQ (reference sequence). CDR3 length: 13 residues. The junction had 6 bases not matched to a gene; V was cut back by 7 bases and J by 4 bases. Variable domain in full (rest from reference TRBV7-9 and TRBJ2-7): DTGVSQNPRHKITKRGQNVTFRCDPISEHNRLYWYRQTLGQGPEFLTYFQNEAQLEKSRLLSDRFSAERPKGSFSTLEIQRTEQGDSAMYLCASTLSGSYEQYFGPGTRLTVT.

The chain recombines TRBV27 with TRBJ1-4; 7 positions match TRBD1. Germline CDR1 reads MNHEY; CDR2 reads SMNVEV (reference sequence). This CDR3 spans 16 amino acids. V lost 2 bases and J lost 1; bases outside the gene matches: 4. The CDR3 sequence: CASSLGRQGTNEKLFF. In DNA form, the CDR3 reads TGTGCCAGCAGTTTAGGGCGACAGGGAACTAATGAAAAACTGTTTTTT.

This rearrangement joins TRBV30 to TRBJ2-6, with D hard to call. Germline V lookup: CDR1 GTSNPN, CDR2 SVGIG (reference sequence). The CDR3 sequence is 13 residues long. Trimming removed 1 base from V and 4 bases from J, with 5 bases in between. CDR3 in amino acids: CAWSDEGANVLTF. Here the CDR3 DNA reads TGTGCCTGGAGTGATGAGGGGGCCAACGTCCTGACTTTC.

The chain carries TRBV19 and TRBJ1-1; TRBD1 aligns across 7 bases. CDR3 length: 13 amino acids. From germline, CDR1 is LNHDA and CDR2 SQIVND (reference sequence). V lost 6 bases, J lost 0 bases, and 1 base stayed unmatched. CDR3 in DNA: TGTGCCAGTAGACAGGGGTTGAACACTGAAGCTTTCTTT. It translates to CASRQGLNTEAFF.

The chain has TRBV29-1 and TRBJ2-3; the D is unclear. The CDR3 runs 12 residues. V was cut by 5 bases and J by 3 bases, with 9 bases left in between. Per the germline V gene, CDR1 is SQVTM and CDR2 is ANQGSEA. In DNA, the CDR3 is TGCAGCGTTCACCCAGGAACAGATACGCAGTATTTT. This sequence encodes CSVHPGTDTQYF.

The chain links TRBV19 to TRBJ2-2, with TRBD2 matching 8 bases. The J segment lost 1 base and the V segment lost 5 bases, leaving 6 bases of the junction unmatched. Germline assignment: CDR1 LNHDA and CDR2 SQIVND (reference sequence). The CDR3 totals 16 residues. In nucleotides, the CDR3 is TGTGCCAGTAGTGCCCTGGCGGGAGGGAACACCGGGGAGCTGTTTTTT. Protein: CASSALAGGNTGELFF.

DNA of the CDR3: TGTGCCAGCAGGGTCAGTATGCTCTTAGGCTACACCTTC. This encodes CASRVSMLLGYTF. The chain is built from TRBV6-5 and TRBJ1-2; D is unclear. This CDR3 spans 13 amino acids. The V gene's germline CDR1 is MNHEY and CDR2 SVGAGI. The V end was cut by 6 bases, the J end by 8 bases, with 16 bases between.

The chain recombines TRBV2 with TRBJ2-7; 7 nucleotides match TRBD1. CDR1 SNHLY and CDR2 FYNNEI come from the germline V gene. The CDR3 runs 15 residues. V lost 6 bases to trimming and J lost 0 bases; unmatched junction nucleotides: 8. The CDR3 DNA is TGTGCCAGCAGGCACAGGGGCGCTGTCTCCTACGAGCAGTACTTC. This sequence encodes CASRHRGAVSYEQYF.

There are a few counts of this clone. The CDR3: CASSLAAGLWEKLFF. In nucleotides, the CDR3 is TGTGCCAGCAGCTTAGCCGCGGGCCTTTGGGAAAAACTGTTTTTT. V and J are TRBV7-8 and TRBJ1-4; D is unresolved. The CDR3 is 15 amino acids. The V end was cut by 0 bases, the J end by 8 bases, with 13 bases between. Germline CDR1 is SGHVS and CDR2 is FQNEAQ.

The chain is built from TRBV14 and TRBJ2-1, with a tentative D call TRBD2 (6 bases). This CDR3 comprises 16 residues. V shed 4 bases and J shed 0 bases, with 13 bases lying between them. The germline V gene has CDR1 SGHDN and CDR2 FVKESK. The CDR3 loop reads CASSPRAGSSYNEQFF. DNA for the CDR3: TGTGCCAGCAGCCCGCGGGCGGGAAGCTCCTACAATGAGCAGTTCTTC.

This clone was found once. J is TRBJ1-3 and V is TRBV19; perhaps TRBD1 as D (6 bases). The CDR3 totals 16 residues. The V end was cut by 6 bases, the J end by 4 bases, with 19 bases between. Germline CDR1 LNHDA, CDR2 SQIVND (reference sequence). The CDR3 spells CASRASTGRGGNTIYF. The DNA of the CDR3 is TGTGCCAGTAGAGCTTCTACAGGGCGCGGCGGAAACACCATATATTTT.

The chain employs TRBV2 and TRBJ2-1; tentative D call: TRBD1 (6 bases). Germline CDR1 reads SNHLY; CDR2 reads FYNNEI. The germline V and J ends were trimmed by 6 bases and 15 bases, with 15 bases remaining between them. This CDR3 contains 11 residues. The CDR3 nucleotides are TGTGCCAGCAGCGCAGGGGACGGGCGGTTCTTC. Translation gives CASSAGDGRFF.